The sequence of this T cell receptor (beta chain) was determined in a study of T cells in Graves' hyperthyroidism and ophthalmopathy. Findings of the study overall: Blood shared most expanded thyroid clonotypes above 0.001.

This clonotype has more than one count but fewer than ten. Its specificity is not known. Under 3 months was the duration of disease in ophthalmopathy patients, who also had a Clinical Activity Score of at least 3 and a NOSPECS grade of at least 4. This CDR3 contains 13 residues. Germline V gene data show CDR1 as LNHDA and CDR2 as SQIVND (reference sequence). Trimming cost V 8 bases and J 9 bases; bases outside gene matches: 9. TCR beta CDR3 regions were amplified from RNA transcripts. First-round RT-PCR targeting the TCR CDR3 was performed with the HTBI primer set. TCRdb itself ran the multiplex PCR reads through MiXCR, one entry per CDR3 protein. The data hold some 580,000 distinct CDR3 sequences, with around 16% observed a single time.

This TCR came from a woman aged 35 to 49 with Graves' ophthalmopathy. Sequencing was carried out using blood. The rearrangement joins TRBV19 to TRBJ2-1; 8 bases match TRBD2. CDR3 nucleotides: TGTGCCAGTCAGGGACTAGTGGTTGGTGAGCAGTTCTTC. It is translated as CASQGLVVGEQFF. Full variable domain (rest looked up from reference TRBV19 and TRBJ2-1): DGGITQSPKYLFRKEGQNVTLSCEQNLNHDAMYWYRQDPGQGLRLIYYSQIVNDFQKGDIAEGYSVSREKKESFPLTVTSAQKNPTAFYLCASQGLVVGEQFFGPGTRLTVL.